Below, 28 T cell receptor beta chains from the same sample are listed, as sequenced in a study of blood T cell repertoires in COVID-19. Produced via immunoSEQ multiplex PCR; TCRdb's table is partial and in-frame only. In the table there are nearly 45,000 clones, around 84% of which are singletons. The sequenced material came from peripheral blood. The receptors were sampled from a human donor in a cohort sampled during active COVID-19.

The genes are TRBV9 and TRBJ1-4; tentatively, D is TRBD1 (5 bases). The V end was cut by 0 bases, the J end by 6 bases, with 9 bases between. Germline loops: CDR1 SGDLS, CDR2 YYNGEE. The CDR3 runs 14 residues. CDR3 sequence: CASSVDPRDEKLFF. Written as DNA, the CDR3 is TGTGCCAGCAGCGTAGATCCCAGGGATGAAAAACTGTTTTTT.

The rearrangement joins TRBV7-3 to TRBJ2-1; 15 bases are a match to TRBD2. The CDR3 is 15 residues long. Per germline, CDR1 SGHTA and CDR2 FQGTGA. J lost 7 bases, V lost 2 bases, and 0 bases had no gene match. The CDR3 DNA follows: TGTGCCAGCAGCTTAGGACTAGCGGGGGGGAATGAGCAGTTCTTC. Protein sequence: CASSLGLAGGNEQFF. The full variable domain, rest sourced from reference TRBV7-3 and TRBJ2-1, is GAGVSQTPSNKVTEKGKYVELRCDPISGHTALYWYRQSLGQGPEFLIYFQGTGAADDSGLPNDRFFAVRPEGSVSTLKIQRTERGDSAVYLCASSLGLAGGNEQFFGPGTRLTVL.

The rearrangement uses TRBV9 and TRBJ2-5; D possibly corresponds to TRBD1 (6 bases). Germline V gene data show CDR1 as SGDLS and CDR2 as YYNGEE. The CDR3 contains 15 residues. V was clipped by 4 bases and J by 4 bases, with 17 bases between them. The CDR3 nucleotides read TGTGCCAGCAGCCGACAGGCGGACAGTCCAGAGACCCAGTACTTC. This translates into CASSRQADSPETQYF.

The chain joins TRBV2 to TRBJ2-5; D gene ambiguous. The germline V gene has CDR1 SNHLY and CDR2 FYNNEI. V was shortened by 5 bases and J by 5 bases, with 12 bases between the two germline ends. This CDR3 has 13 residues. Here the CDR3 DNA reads TGTGCCAGCAGTACAAACAGTGACGAGACCCAGTACTTC. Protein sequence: CASSTNSDETQYF.

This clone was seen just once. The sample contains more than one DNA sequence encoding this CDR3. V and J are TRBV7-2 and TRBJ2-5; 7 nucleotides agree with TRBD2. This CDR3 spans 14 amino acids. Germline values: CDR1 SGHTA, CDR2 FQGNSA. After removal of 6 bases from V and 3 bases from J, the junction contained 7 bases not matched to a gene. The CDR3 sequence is CASSLRAGEETQYF. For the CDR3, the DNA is TGTGCCAGCAGTCTTAGGGCGGGAGAAGAGACCCAGTACTTC.

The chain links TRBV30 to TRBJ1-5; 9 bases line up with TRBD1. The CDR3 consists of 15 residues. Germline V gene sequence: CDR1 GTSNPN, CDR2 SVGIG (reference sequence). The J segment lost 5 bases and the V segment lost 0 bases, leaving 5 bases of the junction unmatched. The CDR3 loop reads CAWSVRGTGYQPQHF. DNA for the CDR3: TGTGCCTGGAGTGTACGCGGGACAGGGTATCAGCCCCAGCATTTT.

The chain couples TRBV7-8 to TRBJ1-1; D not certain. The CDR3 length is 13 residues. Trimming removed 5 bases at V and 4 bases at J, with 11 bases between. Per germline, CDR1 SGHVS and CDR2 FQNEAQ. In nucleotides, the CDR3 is TGTGCCAGCAGCACCCAGACTAGCACTGAAGCTTTCTTT. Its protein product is CASSTQTSTEAFF. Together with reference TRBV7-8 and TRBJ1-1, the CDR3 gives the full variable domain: GAGVSQSPRYKVAKRGQDVALRCDPISGHVSLFWYQQALGQGPEFLTYFQNEAQLDKSGLPSDRFFAERPEGSVSTLKIQRTQQEDSAVYLCASSTQTSTEAFFGQGTRLTVV.

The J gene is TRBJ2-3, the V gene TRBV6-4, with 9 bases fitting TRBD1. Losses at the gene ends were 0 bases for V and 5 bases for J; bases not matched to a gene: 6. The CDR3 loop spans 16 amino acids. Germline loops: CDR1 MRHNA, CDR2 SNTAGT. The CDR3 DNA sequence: TGTGCCAGCAGTGACTCGACAGGACAGGGGCTAGATACGCAGTATTTT. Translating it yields CASSDSTGQGLDTQYF.

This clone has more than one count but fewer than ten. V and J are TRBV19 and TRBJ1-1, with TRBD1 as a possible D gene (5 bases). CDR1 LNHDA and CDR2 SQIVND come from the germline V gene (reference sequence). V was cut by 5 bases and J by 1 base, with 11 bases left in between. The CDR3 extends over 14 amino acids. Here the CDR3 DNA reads TGTGCCAGTAGTGTCCGACAGTCGAACACTGAAGCTTTCTTT. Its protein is CASSVRQSNTEAFF.

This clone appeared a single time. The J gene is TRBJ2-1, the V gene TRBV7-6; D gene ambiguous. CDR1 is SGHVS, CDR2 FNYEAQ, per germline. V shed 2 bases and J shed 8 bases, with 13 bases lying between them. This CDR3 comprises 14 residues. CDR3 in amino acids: CASSLYISVDEQFF. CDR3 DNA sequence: TGTGCCAGCAGCTTATATATTTCGGTTGATGAGCAGTTCTTC.

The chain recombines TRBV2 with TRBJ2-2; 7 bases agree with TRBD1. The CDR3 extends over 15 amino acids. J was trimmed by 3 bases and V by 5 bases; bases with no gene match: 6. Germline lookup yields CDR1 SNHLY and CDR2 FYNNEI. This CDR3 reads CASSFDRVDTGELFF. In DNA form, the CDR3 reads TGTGCCAGCAGTTTTGACAGGGTGGACACCGGGGAGCTGTTTTTT.

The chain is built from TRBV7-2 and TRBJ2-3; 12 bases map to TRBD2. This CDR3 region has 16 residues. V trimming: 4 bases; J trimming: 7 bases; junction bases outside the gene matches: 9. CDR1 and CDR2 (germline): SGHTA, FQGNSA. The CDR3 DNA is TGTGCCAGCAGCTCTAGCGGGGGGGCTGGGGGAAATACGCAGTATTTT. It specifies CASSSSGGAGGNTQYF.

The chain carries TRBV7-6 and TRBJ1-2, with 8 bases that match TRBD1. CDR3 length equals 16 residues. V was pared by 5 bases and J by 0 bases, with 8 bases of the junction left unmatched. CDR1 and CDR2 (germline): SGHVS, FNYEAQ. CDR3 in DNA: TGTGCCAGCAGCCCCCGACAGGGGCCGGCTAACTATGGCTACACCTTC. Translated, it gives CASSPRQGPANYGYTF.

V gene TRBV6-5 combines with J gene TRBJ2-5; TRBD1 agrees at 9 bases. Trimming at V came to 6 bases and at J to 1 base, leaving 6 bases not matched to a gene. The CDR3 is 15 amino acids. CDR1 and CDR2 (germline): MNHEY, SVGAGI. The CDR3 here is CASSWTGALQETQYF. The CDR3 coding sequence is TGTGCCAGCAGCTGGACAGGGGCCCTCCAAGAGACCCAGTACTTC.

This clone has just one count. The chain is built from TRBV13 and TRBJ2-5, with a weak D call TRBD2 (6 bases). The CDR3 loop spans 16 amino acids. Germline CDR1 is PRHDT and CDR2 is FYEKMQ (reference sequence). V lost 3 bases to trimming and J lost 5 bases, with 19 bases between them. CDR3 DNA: TGTGCCAGCAGCTTGAGGATAGGGACTTTAGAGGAGACCCAGTACTTC. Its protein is CASSLRIGTLEETQYF.

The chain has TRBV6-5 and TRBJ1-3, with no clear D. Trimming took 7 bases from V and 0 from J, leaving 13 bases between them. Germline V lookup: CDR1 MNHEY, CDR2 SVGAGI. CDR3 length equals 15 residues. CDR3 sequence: CASTVTESSGNTIYF. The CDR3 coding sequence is TGTGCCAGCACCGTCACTGAGAGCTCTGGAAACACCATATATTTT.

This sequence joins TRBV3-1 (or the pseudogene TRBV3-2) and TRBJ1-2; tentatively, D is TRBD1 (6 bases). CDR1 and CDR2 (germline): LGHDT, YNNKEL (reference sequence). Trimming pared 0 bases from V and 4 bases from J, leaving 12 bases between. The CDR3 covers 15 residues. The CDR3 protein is CASSQDARGPYGYTF. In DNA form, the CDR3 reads TGTGCCAGCAGCCAAGATGCCAGGGGCCCCTATGGCTACACCTTC.

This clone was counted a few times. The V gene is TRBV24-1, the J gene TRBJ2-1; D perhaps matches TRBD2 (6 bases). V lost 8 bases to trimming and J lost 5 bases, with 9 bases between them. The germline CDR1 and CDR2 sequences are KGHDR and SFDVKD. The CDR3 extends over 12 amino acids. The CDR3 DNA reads TGTGCCACCAAGGAGGGTGACAATGAGCAGTTCTTC. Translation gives CATKEGDNEQFF.

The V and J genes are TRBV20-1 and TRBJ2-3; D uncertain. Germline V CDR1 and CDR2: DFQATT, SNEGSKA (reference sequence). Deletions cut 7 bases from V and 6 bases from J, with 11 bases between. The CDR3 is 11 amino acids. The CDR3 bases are TGCAGTGTCGCAAAGCTGGATACGCAGTATTTT. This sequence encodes CSVAKLDTQYF.

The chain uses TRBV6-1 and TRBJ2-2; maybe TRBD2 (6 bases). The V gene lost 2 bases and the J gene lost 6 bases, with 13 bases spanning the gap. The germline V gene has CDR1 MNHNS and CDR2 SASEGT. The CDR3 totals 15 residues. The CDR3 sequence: CASSERGRGAGELFF. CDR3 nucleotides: TGTGCCAGCAGTGAACGGGGGAGAGGAGCCGGGGAGCTGTTTTTT.

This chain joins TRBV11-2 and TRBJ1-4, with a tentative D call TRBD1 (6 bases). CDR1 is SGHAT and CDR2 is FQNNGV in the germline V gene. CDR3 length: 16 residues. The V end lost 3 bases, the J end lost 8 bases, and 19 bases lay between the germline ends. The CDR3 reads CASSFGHTGRGEKLFF. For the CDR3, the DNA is TGTGCCAGCAGCTTTGGCCATACAGGGAGAGGAGAAAAACTGTTTTTT.

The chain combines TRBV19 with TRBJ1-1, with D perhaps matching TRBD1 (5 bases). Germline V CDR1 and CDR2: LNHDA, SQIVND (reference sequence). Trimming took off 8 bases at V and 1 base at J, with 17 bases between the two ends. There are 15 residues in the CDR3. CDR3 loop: CASCSLFQGNTEAFF. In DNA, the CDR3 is TGTGCCAGTTGTTCTCTTTTTCAGGGGAACACTGAAGCTTTCTTT.

The CDR3 DNA is TGTGCCAGCAGTAAAACGACACAGGGGGCGCGGACAGATACGCAGTATTTT. This codes for CASSKTTQGARTDTQYF. The rearrangement links TRBV2 to TRBJ2-3; 9 positions match TRBD1. The CDR3 totals 17 residues. With V trimmed by 5 bases and J by 3 bases, 12 bases remained unmatched. The germline CDR1 and CDR2 sequences are SNHLY and FYNNEI. Supplemented by reference TRBV2 and TRBJ2-3, the full variable domain reads EPEVTQTPSHQVTQMGQEVILRCVPISNHLYFYWYRQILGQKVEFLVSFYNNEISEKSEIFDDQFSVERPDGSNFTLKIRSTKLEDSAMYFCASSKTTQGARTDTQYFGPGTRLTVL.

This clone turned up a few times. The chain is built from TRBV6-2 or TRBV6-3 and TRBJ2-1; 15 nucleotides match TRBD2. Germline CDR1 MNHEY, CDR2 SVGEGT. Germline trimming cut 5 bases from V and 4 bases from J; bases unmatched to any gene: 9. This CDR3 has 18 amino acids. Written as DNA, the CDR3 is TGTGCCAGCAGTAGCGGACTAGCGGGGGGGGCGGAGTACAATGAGCAGTTCTTC. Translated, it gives CASSSGLAGGAEYNEQFF.

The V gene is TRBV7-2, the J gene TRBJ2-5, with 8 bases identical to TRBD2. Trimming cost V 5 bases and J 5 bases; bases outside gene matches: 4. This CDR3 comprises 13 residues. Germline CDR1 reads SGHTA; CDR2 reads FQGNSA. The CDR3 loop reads CASSAGGWETQYF. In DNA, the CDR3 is TGTGCCAGCAGCGCGGGGGGATGGGAGACCCAGTACTTC.

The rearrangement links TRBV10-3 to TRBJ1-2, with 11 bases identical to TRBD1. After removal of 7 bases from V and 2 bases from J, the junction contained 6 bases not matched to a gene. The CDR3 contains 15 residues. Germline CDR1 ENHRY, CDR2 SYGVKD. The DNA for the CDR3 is TGTGCCATCACCGCGGGACAGGGGGACAACTATGGCTACACCTTC. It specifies CAITAGQGDNYGYTF.

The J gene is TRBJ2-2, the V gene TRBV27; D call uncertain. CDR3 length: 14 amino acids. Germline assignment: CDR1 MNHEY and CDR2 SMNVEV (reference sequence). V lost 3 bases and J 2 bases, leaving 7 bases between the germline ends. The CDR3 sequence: CASSFGLNTGELFF. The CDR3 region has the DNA TGTGCCAGCAGTTTCGGGTTAAACACCGGGGAGCTGTTTTTT.

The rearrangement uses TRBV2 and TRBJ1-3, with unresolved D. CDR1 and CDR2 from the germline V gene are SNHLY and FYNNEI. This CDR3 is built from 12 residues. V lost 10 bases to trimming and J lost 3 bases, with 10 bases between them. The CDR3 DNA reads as TGTGCCACCCAGGCCTTTGGAAACACCATATATTTT. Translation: CATQAFGNTIYF. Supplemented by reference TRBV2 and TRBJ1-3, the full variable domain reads EPEVTQTPSHQVTQMGQEVILRCVPISNHLYFYWYRQILGQKVEFLVSFYNNEISEKSEIFDDQFSVERPDGSNFTLKIRSTKLEDSAMYFCATQAFGNTIYFGEGSWLTVV.